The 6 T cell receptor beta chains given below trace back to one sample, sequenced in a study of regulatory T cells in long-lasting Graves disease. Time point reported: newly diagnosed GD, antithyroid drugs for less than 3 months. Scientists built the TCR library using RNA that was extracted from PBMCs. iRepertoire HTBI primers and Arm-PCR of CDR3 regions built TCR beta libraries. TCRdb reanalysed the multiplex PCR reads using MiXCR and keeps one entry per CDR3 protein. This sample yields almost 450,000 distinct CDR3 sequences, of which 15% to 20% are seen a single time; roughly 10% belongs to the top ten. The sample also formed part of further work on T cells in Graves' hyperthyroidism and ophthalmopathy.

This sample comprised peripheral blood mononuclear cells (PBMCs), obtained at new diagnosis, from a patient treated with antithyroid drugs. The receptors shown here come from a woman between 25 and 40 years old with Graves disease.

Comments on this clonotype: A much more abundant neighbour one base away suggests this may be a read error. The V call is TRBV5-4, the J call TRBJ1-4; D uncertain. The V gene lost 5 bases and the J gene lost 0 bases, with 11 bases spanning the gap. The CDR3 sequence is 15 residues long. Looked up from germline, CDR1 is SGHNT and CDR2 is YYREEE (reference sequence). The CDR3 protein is CASRPTLPTNEKLFF. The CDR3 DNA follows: TGTGCCAGCAGACCCACCTTGCCAACTAATGAAAAACTGTTTTTT.

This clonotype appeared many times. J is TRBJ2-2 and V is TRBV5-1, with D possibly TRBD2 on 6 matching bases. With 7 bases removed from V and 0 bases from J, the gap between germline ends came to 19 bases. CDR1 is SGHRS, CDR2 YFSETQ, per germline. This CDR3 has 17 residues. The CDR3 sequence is CASARQAGTANTGELFF. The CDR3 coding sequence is TGCGCCAGCGCTCGCCAAGCGGGCACCGCGAACACCGGGGAGCTGTTTTTT.

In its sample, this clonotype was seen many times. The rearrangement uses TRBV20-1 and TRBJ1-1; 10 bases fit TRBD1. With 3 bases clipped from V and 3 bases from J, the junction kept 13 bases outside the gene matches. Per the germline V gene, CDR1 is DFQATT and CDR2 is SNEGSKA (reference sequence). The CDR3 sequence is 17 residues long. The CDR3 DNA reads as TGCAGTGCTAGTAGACAGGGGGCAAACGTGGTAGACACTGAAGCTTTCTTT. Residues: CSASRQGANVVDTEAFF.

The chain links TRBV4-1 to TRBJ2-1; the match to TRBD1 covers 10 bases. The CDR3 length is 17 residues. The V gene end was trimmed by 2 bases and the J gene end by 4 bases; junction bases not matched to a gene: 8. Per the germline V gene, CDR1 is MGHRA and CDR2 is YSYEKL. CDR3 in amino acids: CASSQFGMGQGYNEQFF. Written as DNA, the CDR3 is TGCGCCAGCAGCCAATTCGGTATGGGACAGGGGTACAATGAGCAGTTCTTC.

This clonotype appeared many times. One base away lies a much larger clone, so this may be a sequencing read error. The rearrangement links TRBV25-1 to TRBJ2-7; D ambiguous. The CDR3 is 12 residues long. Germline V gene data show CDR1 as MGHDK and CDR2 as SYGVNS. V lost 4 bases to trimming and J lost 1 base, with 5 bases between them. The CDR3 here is CASSVGSYEQYF. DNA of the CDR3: TGTGCCAGCAGTGTAGGGTCCTACGAGCAGTACTTC.

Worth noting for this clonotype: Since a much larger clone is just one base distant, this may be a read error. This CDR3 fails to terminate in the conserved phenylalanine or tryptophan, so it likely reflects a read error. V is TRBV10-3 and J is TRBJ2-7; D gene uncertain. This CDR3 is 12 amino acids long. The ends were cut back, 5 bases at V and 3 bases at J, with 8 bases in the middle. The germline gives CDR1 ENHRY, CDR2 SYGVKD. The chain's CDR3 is CAISFKNYEQYL. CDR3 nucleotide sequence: TGTGCCATCAGTTTTAAGAACTACGAGCAGTACCTC.